Following are 22 T cell receptor beta chains from one sample sequenced in a study of blood T cell repertoires in COVID-19 (dated by TCRdb to 2019 to 2021). Libraries were constructed by the immunoSEQ multiplex PCR assay. TCRdb limited this immuneACCESS table to in-frame rearrangements with V and J called. A share of clones is missing; checked studies link under half to unresolved V genes, and the rest is unexplained. The sample table contains approximately 310,000 clones; only one count was recorded for roughly 85% of them. Over 2% of the sample goes to the ten largest clones. The material sequenced was PBMCs or T cells enriched from blood (not recorded which). The receptor source for this set is a man aged 25-45 years who had recovered from COVID-19.

The rearrangement joins TRBV24-1 to TRBJ2-2; 8 bases align to TRBD1. This CDR3 has 15 amino acids. After removal of 4 bases from V and 3 bases from J, the junction contained 3 bases not matched to a gene. Germline V gene data show CDR1 as KGHDR and CDR2 as SFDVKD. The CDR3 DNA follows: TGTGCCACCAGTGAAGGGACAGGCGACACCGGGGAGCTGTTTTTT. Residues: CATSEGTGDTGELFF.

In its sample, this clone was seen once. The V gene is TRBV5-1, the J gene TRBJ1-2; 8 nucleotides line up with TRBD1. V was clipped by 0 bases and J by 5 bases; unmatched bases: 3. Germline values: CDR1 SGHRS, CDR2 YFSETQ. The length of the CDR3 is 14 residues. The DNA for the CDR3 is TGCGCCAGCAGCTTGGGGACAGGGAGGTATGGCTACACCTTC. Its translation is CASSLGTGRYGYTF.

The chain combines TRBV3-1 (or the pseudogene TRBV3-2) with TRBJ1-3; D may be TRBD1 (5 bases). Germline lookup yields CDR1 LGHDT and CDR2 YNNKEL (reference sequence). The CDR3 loop spans 15 amino acids. V lost 1 base and J 2 bases, leaving 9 bases between the germline ends. Here the CDR3 reads CASSQGQYPGNTIYF. Written as DNA, the CDR3 is TGTGCCAGCAGCCAAGGACAGTATCCTGGAAACACCATATATTTT.

The chain combines TRBV5-4 with TRBJ2-1, with D perhaps TRBD2 (6 bases). V was pared by 4 bases and J by 4 bases, with 15 bases between. The germline V gene has CDR1 SGHNT and CDR2 YYREEE (reference sequence). The CDR3 has 15 amino acids. CDR3 in amino acids: CASSPTGTPYNEQFF. CDR3 DNA: TGTGCCAGCAGCCCTACCGGGACTCCTTACAATGAGCAGTTCTTC. The complete variable domain, with remaining parts taken from reference TRBV5-4 and TRBJ2-1, reads ETGVTQSPTHLIKTRGQQVTLRCSSQSGHNTVSWYQQALGQGPQFIFQYYREEENGRGNFPPRFSGLQFPNYSSELNVNALELDDSALYLCASSPTGTPYNEQFFGPGTRLTVL.

This chain connects TRBV6-1 to TRBJ1-2; 8 nucleotides line up with TRBD1. Germline CDR1 is MNHNS and CDR2 is SASEGT. J gave up 5 bases and V 1 base, and 6 bases lay outside the gene matches. The CDR3 extends over 15 amino acids. For the CDR3, the DNA is TGTGCCAGCAGTGAAGTGACCGGGACAGGTTATGGCTACACCTTC. It translates to CASSEVTGTGYGYTF.

The rearrangement uses TRBV27 and TRBJ2-3; 9 bases fit TRBD2. The CDR3 totals 15 residues. J was trimmed by 3 bases and V by 8 bases; bases with no gene match: 9. The germline CDR1 and CDR2 sequences are MNHEY and SMNVEV (reference sequence). CDR3 sequence: CASGGGVRRTDTQYF. CDR3 nucleotide sequence: TGTGCCAGCGGCGGGGGGGTGCGGCGTACAGATACGCAGTATTTT.

The chain uses TRBV24-1 and TRBJ2-5; no clear D gene. This CDR3 contains 14 residues. Germline CDR1 is KGHDR and CDR2 is SFDVKD. The V gene lost 2 bases and the J gene lost 4 bases, with 10 bases spanning the gap. The CDR3 DNA reads as TGTGCCACCAGTGATTCTCTCACGGGAGAGACCCAGTACTTC. As protein: CATSDSLTGETQYF.

The chain is built from TRBV19 and TRBJ2-5; TRBD2 aligns across 14 bases. V trimming: 9 bases; J trimming: 5 bases; junction bases outside the gene matches: 2. Germline loops: CDR1 LNHDA, CDR2 SQIVND (reference sequence). The CDR3 is 13 amino acids. The CDR3 DNA reads TGTGCCAGCGGACTAGCGGGGGGTGAGACCCAGTACTTC. Protein: CASGLAGGETQYF.

The chain recombines TRBV19 with TRBJ2-5; 9 bases line up with TRBD1. The CDR3 totals 14 residues. Germline V gene lookup returns CDR1 LNHDA and CDR2 SQIVND (reference sequence). The junction had 6 bases not matched to a gene; V was cut back by 5 bases and J by 5 bases. CDR3 region: CASSPGQGRETQYF. CDR3 coding DNA: TGTGCCAGTAGTCCTGGACAGGGGAGGGAGACCCAGTACTTC.

Only one count was recorded for this clone. V is TRBV10-2 and J is TRBJ1-5, with 8 bases that match TRBD1. CDR1 is WSHSY, CDR2 SAAADI, per germline. J was trimmed by 9 bases and V by 6 bases; bases with no gene match: 13. This CDR3 comprises 15 residues. The CDR3 region is CASSSDRGYPGPQHF. CDR3 nucleotide sequence: TGCGCCAGCAGCTCCGACAGGGGATACCCGGGGCCCCAGCATTTT.

This chain joins TRBV11-2 and TRBJ2-1; 8 positions agree with TRBD1. Germline CDR1 is SGHAT and CDR2 is FQNNGV. The CDR3 totals 14 residues. V dropped 1 base and J dropped 6; count of bases not matched to a gene: 2. The CDR3 protein is CASSLVTGGNEQFF. In nucleotides, the CDR3 is TGTGCCAGCAGCTTAGTTACAGGGGGCAATGAGCAGTTCTTC.

This sequence joins TRBV2 and TRBJ1-6, with 11 nucleotides matching TRBD1. This CDR3 comprises 16 residues. The germline gives CDR1 SNHLY, CDR2 FYNNEI. The V segment lost 7 bases and the J segment 6 bases; nucleotides outside the gene matches: 8. CDR3 sequence (DNA): TGTGCCAGCAAACTCGGGACAGGGGGTTCTAATTCACCCCTCCACTTT. It specifies CASKLGTGGSNSPLHF.

The genes are TRBV5-4 and TRBJ1-6; tentatively, D is TRBD1 (5 bases). CDR1 is SGHNT and CDR2 is YYREEE in the germline V gene (reference sequence). The ends were cut back, 1 base at V and 10 bases at J, with 15 bases in the middle. The length of the CDR3 is 15 residues. For the CDR3, the DNA is TGTGCCAGCAGCTTGAATCCACGACAGCTCTCACCCCTCCACTTT. It translates to CASSLNPRQLSPLHF.

Worth noting for this clone: One end of the junction varies from germline; a read error may be responsible. The rearrangement joins TRBV18 to TRBJ1-4, with a tentative D call TRBD1 (5 bases). From germline, CDR1 is KGHSH and CDR2 LQKENI. The CDR3 spans 14 residues. The chain's CDR3 is CASSPTDSNENLFF. The CDR3, as DNA: TGTGCCAGCTCGCCGACAGACTCTAATGAAAACCTGTTTTTT. The whole variable domain, remainder taken from reference TRBV18 and TRBJ1-4, is NAGVMQNPRHLVRRRGQEARLRCSPMKGHSHVYWYRQLPEEGLKFMVYLQKENIIDESGMPKERFSAEFPKEGPSILRIQQVVRGDSAAYFCASSPTDSNENLFFGSGTQLSVL.

This clone was recorded a few times. The chain links TRBV6-1 to TRBJ1-5; a weak D match, TRBD1 (6 bases). The V end lost 1 base, the J end lost 1 base, and 17 bases lay between the germline ends. The CDR3 extends over 18 amino acids. The germline CDR1 and CDR2 sequences are MNHNS and SASEGT. The CDR3 bases are TGTGCCAGCAGTGAAGATGTTTGGGAGGGGGGAAGCAATCAGCCCCAGCATTTT. Amino acid sequence: CASSEDVWEGGSNQPQHF.

The rearrangement links TRBV24-1 to TRBJ2-5; D is perhaps TRBD2 (7 bases). This CDR3 comprises 15 residues. Trimming stripped 4 bases from V and 4 bases from J, with 15 bases between. The V gene's germline CDR1 is KGHDR and CDR2 SFDVKD. CDR3 DNA: TGTGCCACCAGTGACCCTAGGGGGGGAGGAGAGACCCAGTACTTC. This codes for CATSDPRGGGETQYF.

The chain employs TRBV10-1 and TRBJ2-3; no firm D call. CDR1 WNHNN and CDR2 SYGVQD come from the germline V gene (reference sequence). V lost 6 bases and J 3 bases, leaving 7 bases between the germline ends. The CDR3 loop spans 12 amino acids. As DNA, the CDR3 is TGCGCCAGCAGCATTAGAACAGATACGCAGTATTTT. This encodes CASSIRTDTQYF.

The chain recombines TRBV27 with TRBJ2-4; 9 positions match TRBD1. The V gene's germline CDR1 is MNHEY and CDR2 SMNVEV (reference sequence). This CDR3 has 13 residues. Trimming at V came to 0 bases and at J to 14 bases, leaving 5 bases not matched to a gene. CDR3: CASSLSRQGDKYF. The CDR3 region has the DNA TGTGCCAGCAGTTTATCCCGACAGGGGGATAAGTACTTC.

This chain links TRBV27 with TRBJ2-3; D is possibly TRBD2 (6 bases). Germline V gene data show CDR1 as MNHEY and CDR2 as SMNVEV (reference sequence). The CDR3 contains 14 residues. Trimming left V 7 bases short and J 5 bases short, with 16 bases between. CDR3 sequence: CASTEGGAVDTQYF. DNA of the CDR3: TGTGCCAGCACGGAGGGCGGAGCGGTAGATACGCAGTATTTT.

This clone showed up just once. This chain connects TRBV4-1 to TRBJ2-1, with 7 bases matching TRBD2. V trimming: 1 base; J trimming: 0 bases; junction bases outside the gene matches: 3. The CDR3 totals 16 residues. Per germline, CDR1 MGHRA and CDR2 YSYEKL. CDR3 nucleotides: TGCGCCAGCAGCCAAGGGGAGGGGAGCTCCTACAATGAGCAGTTCTTC. Translated, it gives CASSQGEGSSYNEQFF.

The chain carries TRBV4-1 and TRBJ2-5, with TRBD2 matching over 16 bases. The length of the CDR3 is 18 residues. Germline assignment: CDR1 MGHRA and CDR2 YSYEKL. V dropped 4 bases and J dropped 5; count of bases not matched to a gene: 10. The CDR3, as DNA: TGCGCCAGCAGCCTTGAAGGGACTAGCGGGGGGGCCGGGGAGACCCAGTACTTC. It codes for CASSLEGTSGGAGETQYF.

The chain recombines TRBV5-8 with TRBJ2-5; D may be TRBD1 (6 bases). V was cut by 0 bases and J by 1 base, with 13 bases left in between. The CDR3 consists of 16 residues. The germline V gene encodes CDR1 SGHTS and CDR2 YDEGEE. The CDR3 DNA follows: TGTGCCAGCAGCTTGGGGGGGCAGGGGCGCCAAGAGACCCAGTACTTC. Amino acids: CASSLGGQGRQETQYF. The variable domain in full, completed from reference TRBV5-8 and TRBJ2-5, reads EAGVTQSPTHLIKTRGQQATLRCSPISGHTSVYWYQQALGLGLQFLLWYDEGEERNRGNFPPRFSGRQFPNYSSELNVNALELEDSALYLCASSLGGQGRQETQYFGPGTRLLVL.